The 16 T cell receptor beta chains below all came from one sample that was sequenced in a study of radiation and T cells in renal cell carcinoma. Indicated time point: blood 2 weeks post-SBRT. Treatment here: 15 Gy SBRT to primary tumor, nephrectomy 4 weeks later. Method: immunoSEQ multiplex PCR; TCRdb's copy keeps in-frame clones and lacks some. The table records roughly 130,000 clones, approximately 80% of them present only once. Sequenced here: blood, sampled from a patient whose treatment included radiotherapy and nephrectomy. These receptors came from a woman in her fifties or sixties with renal cell carcinoma.

The rearrangement uses TRBV9 and TRBJ2-7; a possible D gene is TRBD1 (5 bases). CDR3 size: 13 residues. CDR1 and CDR2 (germline): SGDLS, YYNGEE. Trimming left V 3 bases short and J 2 bases short, with 9 bases between. The CDR3 is CASSGAGPYEQYF. The CDR3 DNA reads TGTGCCAGCAGCGGAGCAGGGCCCTACGAGCAGTACTTC.

V usage is TRBV9 and J usage is TRBJ2-3; a possible D gene is TRBD1 (5 bases). V was trimmed by 0 bases and J by 2 bases, leaving 7 bases between them. Germline loops: CDR1 SGDLS, CDR2 YYNGEE. The CDR3 contains 14 residues. The DNA for the CDR3 is TGTGCCAGCAGCGTAGTCAGGGACACAGATACGCAGTATTTT. This codes for CASSVVRDTDTQYF.

V usage is TRBV11-2 and J usage is TRBJ1-1; a possible D gene is TRBD1 (5 bases). Germline V gives CDR1 SGHAT, CDR2 FQNNGV. V was shortened by 3 bases and J by 4 bases, with 12 bases between the two germline ends. This CDR3 contains 14 residues. The CDR3 protein is CASSFDSSGTEAFF. The DNA of the CDR3 is TGTGCCAGCAGCTTCGACAGTAGCGGCACTGAAGCTTTCTTT.

The chain joins TRBV15 to TRBJ1-4, with unresolved D. Germline V gene lookup returns CDR1 LNHNV and CDR2 YYDKDF (reference sequence). CDR3 length: 15 amino acids. Trimming shortened V by 3 bases and J by 0 bases, and 8 bases separated the two germline ends. The CDR3 is CATSRIGSTNEKLFF. The CDR3 nucleotides are TGTGCCACCAGCAGGATAGGTTCAACTAATGAAAAACTGTTTTTT. Complete variable domain (other parts from reference TRBV15 and TRBJ1-4): DAMVIQNPRYQVTQFGKPVTLSCSQTLNHNVMYWYQQKSSQAPKLLFHYYDKDFNNEADTPDNFQSRRPNTSFCFLDIRSPGLGDTAMYLCATSRIGSTNEKLFFGSGTQLSVL.

This clone was seen only once. The J gene is TRBJ2-1, the V gene TRBV27; TRBD1 aligns across 9 bases. This CDR3 spans 12 amino acids. With V trimmed by 6 bases and J by 10 bases, 4 bases remained unmatched. The germline V gene encodes CDR1 MNHEY and CDR2 SMNVEV (reference sequence). CDR3 sequence (DNA): TGTGCCAGCAGCCGAGGACAGGGGGAGCAGTTCTTC. This encodes CASSRGQGEQFF.

This chain joins TRBV11-3 and TRBJ1-3; D remains ambiguous. The CDR3 loop spans 13 amino acids. Trimming pared 3 bases from V and 3 bases from J, leaving 6 bases between. The germline CDR1 and CDR2 sequences are SGHNT and YENEEA. The CDR3 reads CASSLEDGNTIYF. In nucleotides, the CDR3 is TGTGCCAGCAGCTTGGAAGATGGAAACACCATATATTTT.

The genes are TRBV5-1 and TRBJ1-2, with 10 nucleotides matching TRBD1. CDR1 SGHRS and CDR2 YFSETQ come from the germline V gene. V lost 2 bases and J lost 4; bases outside the gene matches: 11. The CDR3 sequence is 17 residues long. The chain's CDR3 is CASSFINGRQGAYGYTF. The CDR3 region has the DNA TGCGCCAGCAGCTTCATTAATGGTCGACAGGGGGCCTATGGCTACACCTTC.

This chain uses TRBV18 with TRBJ1-1; D is uncertain. Germline V gene data show CDR1 as KGHSH and CDR2 as LQKENI. There are 12 residues in the CDR3. The V gene lost 3 bases and the J gene lost 2 bases, with 4 bases spanning the gap. As DNA, the CDR3 is TGTGCCAGCTCACCTCTTAACACTGAAGCTTTCTTT. Its protein product is CASSPLNTEAFF. Supplemented by reference TRBV18 and TRBJ1-1, the full variable domain reads NAGVMQNPRHLVRRRGQEARLRCSPMKGHSHVYWYRQLPEEGLKFMVYLQKENIIDESGMPKERFSAEFPKEGPSILRIQQVVRGDSAAYFCASSPLNTEAFFGQGTRLTVV.

There are a few counts of this clone. The rearrangement uses TRBV10-2 and TRBJ2-5, with 12 bases aligning to TRBD2. The CDR3 consists of 16 residues. Trimming at V came to 0 bases and at J to 2 bases, leaving 1 base not matched to a gene. Germline CDR1 WSHSY, CDR2 SAAADI. The CDR3: CASSESLAGGQETQYF. As DNA, the CDR3 is TGCGCCAGCAGTGAGTCCCTAGCGGGGGGGCAAGAGACCCAGTACTTC.

The rearrangement joins TRBV4-2 to TRBJ1-3; D unresolved. Germline CDR1 is LGHNA and CDR2 is YNFKEQ. With 6 bases removed from V and 8 bases from J, the gap between germline ends came to 14 bases. The CDR3 extends over 13 amino acids. The CDR3 nucleotides are TGTGCCAGCAGAAGAGCAAACGAAGACACCATATATTTT. It codes for CASRRANEDTIYF.

V and J are TRBV19 and TRBJ1-5; D might be TRBD1 (5 bases). Trimming pared 7 bases from V and 9 bases from J, leaving 13 bases between. This CDR3 region has 12 residues. Germline V gene data show CDR1 as LNHDA and CDR2 as SQIVND (reference sequence). CDR3 loop: CASTTEGRPQHF. The CDR3 DNA reads as TGTGCCAGTACCACGGAGGGGAGGCCCCAGCATTTT.

Concerning this clone: At the DNA level, this CDR3 is encoded by other sequences in the same sample as well. CDR3 nucleotides: TGTGCCAGCAGGATCGGACTAGCGGGCACCGGGGAGCTGTTTTTT. Translating gives CASRIGLAGTGELFF. The genes are TRBV2 and TRBJ2-2, with TRBD2 matching 11 bases. Germline CDR1 is SNHLY and CDR2 is FYNNEI. Trimming took 6 bases from V and 4 from J; bases not matched to a gene: 4. The CDR3 covers 15 residues.

The V and J genes are TRBV4-1 and TRBJ1-5, with D tentatively TRBD1 (6 bases). Trimming removed 5 bases from V and 4 bases from J, with 12 bases in between. This CDR3 is 14 amino acids long. The germline gives CDR1 MGHRA, CDR2 YSYEKL. The CDR3 DNA reads TGCGCCAGCAGCGATACAGGGCGTAATCAGCCCCAGCATTTT. It codes for CASSDTGRNQPQHF.

This chain uses TRBV7-9 with TRBJ1-2; no clear D gene. CDR1 is SEHNR, CDR2 FQNEAQ, per germline (reference sequence). The CDR3 contains 15 residues. The V end lost 7 bases, the J end lost 3 bases, and 18 bases lay between the germline ends. The CDR3 nucleotides read TGTGCCAGCATCTCGCAGGCTACACCCGACTATGGCTACACCTTC. As protein: CASISQATPDYGYTF.

The V call is TRBV19, the J call TRBJ2-1; TRBD2 matches at 8 bases. The CDR3 spans 15 residues. Germline V gives CDR1 LNHDA, CDR2 SQIVND (reference sequence). Trimming took 3 bases from V and 8 from J; bases not matched to a gene: 9. The CDR3: CASSMGDSGRDEQFF. CDR3 DNA sequence: TGTGCCAGTAGTATGGGCGACAGCGGGAGAGATGAGCAGTTCTTC.

The chain is built from TRBV5-8 and TRBJ1-2; 8 nucleotides align to TRBD1. CDR1 is SGHTS, CDR2 YDEGEE, per germline. With V trimmed by 0 bases and J by 5 bases, 15 bases remained unmatched. The CDR3 covers 18 residues. The CDR3: CASSLVDGTGFLHYGYTF. CDR3 DNA: TGTGCCAGCAGCTTGGTTGACGGGACAGGCTTCCTCCATTATGGCTACACCTTC. The full variable domain, completed using reference TRBV5-8 and TRBJ1-2, is EAGVTQSPTHLIKTRGQQATLRCSPISGHTSVYWYQQALGLGLQFLLWYDEGEERNRGNFPPRFSGRQFPNYSSELNVNALELEDSALYLCASSLVDGTGFLHYGYTFGSGTRLTVV.